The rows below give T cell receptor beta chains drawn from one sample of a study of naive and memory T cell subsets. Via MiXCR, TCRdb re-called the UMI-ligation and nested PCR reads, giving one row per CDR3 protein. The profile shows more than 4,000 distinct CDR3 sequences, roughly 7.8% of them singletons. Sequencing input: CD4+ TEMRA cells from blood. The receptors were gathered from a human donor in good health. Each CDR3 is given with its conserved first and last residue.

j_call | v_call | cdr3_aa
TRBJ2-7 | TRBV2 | CASSVLGQGNEQYF
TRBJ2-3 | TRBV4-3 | CASSQLASPSTDTQYF
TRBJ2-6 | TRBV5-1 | CASSLVGTSGANVLTF
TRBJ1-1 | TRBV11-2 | CASSSQMNTEAFF
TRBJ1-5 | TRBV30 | CAWSRDRGIRQPQHF
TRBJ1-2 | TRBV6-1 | CARGDRRYGYTF
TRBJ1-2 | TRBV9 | CASSVAAGESGGYTF
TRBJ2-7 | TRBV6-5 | CASSLAGAYEQYF
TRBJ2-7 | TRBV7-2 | CASSLAAIYEQYF
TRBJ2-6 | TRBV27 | CASSLYTGANVLTF
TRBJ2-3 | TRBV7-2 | CASSFIRDTDTQYF
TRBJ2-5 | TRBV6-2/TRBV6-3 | CASSYGSGVETQYF
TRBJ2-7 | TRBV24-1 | CATSDPGGSKSYEQYF